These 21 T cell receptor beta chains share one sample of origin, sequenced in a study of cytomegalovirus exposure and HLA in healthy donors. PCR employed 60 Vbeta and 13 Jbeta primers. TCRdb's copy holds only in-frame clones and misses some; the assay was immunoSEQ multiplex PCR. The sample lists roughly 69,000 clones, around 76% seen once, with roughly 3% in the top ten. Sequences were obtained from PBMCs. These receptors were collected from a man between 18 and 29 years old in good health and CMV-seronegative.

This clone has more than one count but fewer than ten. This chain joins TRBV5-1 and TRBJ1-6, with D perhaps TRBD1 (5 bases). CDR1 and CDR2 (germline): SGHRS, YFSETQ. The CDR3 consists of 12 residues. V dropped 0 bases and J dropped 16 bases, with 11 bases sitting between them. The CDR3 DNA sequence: TGCGCCAGCAGCTTGGAAGGGGCCAGTCTCCACTTT. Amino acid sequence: CASSLEGASLHF.

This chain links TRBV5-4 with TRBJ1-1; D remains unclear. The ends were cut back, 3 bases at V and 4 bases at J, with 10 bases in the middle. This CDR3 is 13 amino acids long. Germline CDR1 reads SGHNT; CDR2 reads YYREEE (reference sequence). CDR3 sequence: CASSSRALTEAFF. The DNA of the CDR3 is TGTGCCAGCAGCTCCAGAGCGCTCACTGAAGCTTTCTTT.

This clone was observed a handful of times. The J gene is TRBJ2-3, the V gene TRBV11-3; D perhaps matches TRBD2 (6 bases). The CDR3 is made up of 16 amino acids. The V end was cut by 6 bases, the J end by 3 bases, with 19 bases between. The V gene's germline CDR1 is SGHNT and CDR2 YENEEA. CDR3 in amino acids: CASSPGPGSQTDTQYF. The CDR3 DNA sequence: TGTGCCAGCAGTCCAGGGCCCGGGAGTCAAACAGATACGCAGTATTTT.

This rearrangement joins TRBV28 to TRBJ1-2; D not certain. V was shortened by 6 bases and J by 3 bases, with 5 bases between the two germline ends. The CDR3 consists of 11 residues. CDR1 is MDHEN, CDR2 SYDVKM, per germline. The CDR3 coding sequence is TGTGCCAGCAGCGGGGACTATGGCTACACCTTC. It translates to CASSGDYGYTF.

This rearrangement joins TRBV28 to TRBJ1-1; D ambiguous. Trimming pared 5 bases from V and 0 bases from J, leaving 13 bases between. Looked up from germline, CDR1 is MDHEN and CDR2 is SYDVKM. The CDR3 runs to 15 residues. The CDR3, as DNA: TGTGCCAGCAGTAAAAGGGAGGGAATGAACACTGAAGCTTTCTTT. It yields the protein CASSKREGMNTEAFF.

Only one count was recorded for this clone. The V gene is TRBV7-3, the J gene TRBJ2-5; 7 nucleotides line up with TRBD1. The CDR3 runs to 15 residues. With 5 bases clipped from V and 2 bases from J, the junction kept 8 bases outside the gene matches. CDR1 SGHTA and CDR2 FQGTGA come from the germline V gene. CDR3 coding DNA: TGTGCCAGCAGCGCCACCCGGACAGGTCAAGAGACCCAGTACTTC. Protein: CASSATRTGQETQYF.

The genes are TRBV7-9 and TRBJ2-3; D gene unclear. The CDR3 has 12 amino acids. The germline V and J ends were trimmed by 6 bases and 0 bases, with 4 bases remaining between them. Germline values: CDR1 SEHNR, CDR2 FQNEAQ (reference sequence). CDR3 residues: CASSTSTDTQYF. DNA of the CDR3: TGTGCCAGCAGTACAAGCACAGATACGCAGTATTTT.

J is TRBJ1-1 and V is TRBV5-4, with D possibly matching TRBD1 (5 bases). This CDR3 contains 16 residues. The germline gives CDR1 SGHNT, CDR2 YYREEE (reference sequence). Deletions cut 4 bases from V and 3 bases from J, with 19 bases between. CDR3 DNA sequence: TGTGCCAGCAGCCGGGCCCCGGGGGGATGGGACACTGAAGCTTTCTTT. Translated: CASSRAPGGWDTEAFF.

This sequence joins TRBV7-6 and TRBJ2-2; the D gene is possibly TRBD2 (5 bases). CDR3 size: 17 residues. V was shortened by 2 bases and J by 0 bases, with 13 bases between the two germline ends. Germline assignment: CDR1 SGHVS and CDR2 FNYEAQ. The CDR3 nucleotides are TGTGCCAGCAGCTTATTCGTGGGCGGGTCGAACACCGGGGAGCTGTTTTTT. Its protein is CASSLFVGGSNTGELFF.

The CDR3 region is CASSLRQGGHKGYTF. CDR3 coding DNA: TGCGCCAGCAGCTTACGACAGGGGGGGCATAAAGGCTACACCTTC. This chain joins TRBV5-1 and TRBJ1-2; the match to TRBD1 covers 9 bases. The germline CDR1 and CDR2 sequences are SGHRS and YFSETQ. The CDR3 is made up of 15 amino acids. The ends lost 2 bases at V and 8 bases at J; junction bases unmatched: 10.

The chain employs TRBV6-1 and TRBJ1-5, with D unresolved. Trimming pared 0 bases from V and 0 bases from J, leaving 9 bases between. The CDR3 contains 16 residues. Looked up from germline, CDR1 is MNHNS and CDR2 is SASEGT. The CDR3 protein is CASSEASGVSNQPQHF. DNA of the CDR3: TGTGCCAGCAGTGAAGCGTCCGGGGTTAGCAATCAGCCCCAGCATTTT.

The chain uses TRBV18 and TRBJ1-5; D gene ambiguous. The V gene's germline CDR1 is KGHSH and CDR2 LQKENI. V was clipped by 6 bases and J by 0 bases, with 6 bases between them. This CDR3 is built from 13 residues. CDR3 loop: CASSSYSNQPQHF. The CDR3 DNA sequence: TGTGCCAGCTCCAGTTATAGCAATCAGCCCCAGCATTTT. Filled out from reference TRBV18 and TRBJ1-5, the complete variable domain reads NAGVMQNPRHLVRRRGQEARLRCSPMKGHSHVYWYRQLPEEGLKFMVYLQKENIIDESGMPKERFSAEFPKEGPSILRIQQVVRGDSAAYFCASSSYSNQPQHFGDGTRLSIL.

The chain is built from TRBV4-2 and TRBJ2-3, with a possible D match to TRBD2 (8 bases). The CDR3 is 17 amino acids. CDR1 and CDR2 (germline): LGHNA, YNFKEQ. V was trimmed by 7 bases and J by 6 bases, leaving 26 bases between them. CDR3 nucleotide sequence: TGTGCCAGCACCTCAGGGGGTCGGGGGGGGGCCGGTGATACGCAGTATTTT. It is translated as CASTSGGRGGAGDTQYF.

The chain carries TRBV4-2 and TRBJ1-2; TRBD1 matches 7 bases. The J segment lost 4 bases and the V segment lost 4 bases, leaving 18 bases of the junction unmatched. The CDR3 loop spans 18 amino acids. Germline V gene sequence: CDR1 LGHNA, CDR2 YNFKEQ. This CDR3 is CASSPRPGQTSLFYGYTF. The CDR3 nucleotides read TGTGCCAGCAGCCCCCGCCCGGGACAGACATCCTTGTTCTATGGCTACACCTTC.

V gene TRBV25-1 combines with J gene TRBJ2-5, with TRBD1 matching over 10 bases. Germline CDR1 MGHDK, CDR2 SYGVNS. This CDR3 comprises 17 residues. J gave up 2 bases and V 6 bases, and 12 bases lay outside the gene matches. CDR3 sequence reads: CASSEPRPGQGQETQYF. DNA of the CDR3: TGTGCCAGCAGCGAACCCCGACCGGGACAGGGGCAAGAGACCCAGTACTTC. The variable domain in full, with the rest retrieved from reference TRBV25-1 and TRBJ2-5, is EADIYQTPRYLVIGTGKKITLECSQTMGHDKMYWYQQDPGMELHLIHYSYGVNSTEKGDLSSESTVSRIRTEHFPLTLESARPSHTSQYLCASSEPRPGQGQETQYFGPGTRLLVL.

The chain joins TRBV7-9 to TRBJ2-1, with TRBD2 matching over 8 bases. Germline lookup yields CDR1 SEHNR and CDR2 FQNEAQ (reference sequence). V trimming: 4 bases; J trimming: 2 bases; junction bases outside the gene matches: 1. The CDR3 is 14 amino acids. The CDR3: CASSSGGAYNEQFF. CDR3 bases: TGTGCCAGCAGCTCCGGGGGGGCCTACAATGAGCAGTTCTTC. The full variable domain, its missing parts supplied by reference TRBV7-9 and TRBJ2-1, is DTGVSQNPRHKITKRGQNVTFRCDPISEHNRLYWYRQTLGQGPEFLTYFQNEAQLEKSRLLSDRFSAERPKGSFSTLEIQRTEQGDSAMYLCASSSGGAYNEQFFGPGTRLTVL.

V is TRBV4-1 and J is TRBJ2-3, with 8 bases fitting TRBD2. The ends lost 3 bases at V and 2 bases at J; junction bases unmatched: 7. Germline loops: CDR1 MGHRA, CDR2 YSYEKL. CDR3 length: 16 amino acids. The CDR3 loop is CASSQSSGALTDTQYF. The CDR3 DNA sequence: TGCGCCAGCAGCCAGAGTAGCGGGGCTCTCACAGATACGCAGTATTTT.

CDR3 loop: CASSLQALRGTEAFF. As DNA, the CDR3 is TGTGCCAGCAGTTTACAGGCCCTTCGGGGCACTGAAGCTTTCTTT. The chain employs TRBV27 and TRBJ1-1; D is ambiguous. Germline values: CDR1 MNHEY, CDR2 SMNVEV (reference sequence). The CDR3 length is 15 residues. Trimming removed 2 bases from V and 4 bases from J, with 14 bases in between.

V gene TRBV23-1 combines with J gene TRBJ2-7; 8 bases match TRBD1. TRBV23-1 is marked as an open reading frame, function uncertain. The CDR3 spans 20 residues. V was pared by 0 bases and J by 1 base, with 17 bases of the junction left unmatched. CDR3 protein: CASSQSLRVVGQGASYEQYV. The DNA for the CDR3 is TGCGCCAGCAGTCAATCACTCAGGGTGGTGGGGCAGGGGGCATCCTACGAGCAGTACGTC.

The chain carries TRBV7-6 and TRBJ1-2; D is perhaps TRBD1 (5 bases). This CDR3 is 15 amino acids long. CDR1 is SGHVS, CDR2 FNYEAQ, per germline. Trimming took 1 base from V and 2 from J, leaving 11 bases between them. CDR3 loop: CASSLVAGPNYGYTF. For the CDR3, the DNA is TGTGCCAGCAGCTTAGTGGCAGGGCCCAACTATGGCTACACCTTC. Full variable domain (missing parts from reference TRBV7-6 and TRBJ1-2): GAGVSQSPRYKVTKRGQDVALRCDPISGHVSLYWYRQALGQGPEFLTYFNYEAQQDKSGLPNDRFSAERPEGSISTLTIQRTEQRDSAMYRCASSLVAGPNYGYTFGSGTRLTVV.

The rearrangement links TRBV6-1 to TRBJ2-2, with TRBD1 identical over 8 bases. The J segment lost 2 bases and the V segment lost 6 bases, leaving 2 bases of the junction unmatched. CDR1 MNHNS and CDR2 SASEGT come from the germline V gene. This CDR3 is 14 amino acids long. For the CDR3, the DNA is TGTGCCAGCAGGGGACAGGTTAACACCGGGGAGCTGTTTTTT. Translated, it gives CASRGQVNTGELFF.